Shown below are 21 T cell receptor beta chains from a single sample sequenced in a study of cytomegalovirus exposure and HLA in healthy donors. The PCR had 60 Vbeta and 13 Jbeta primers. Profiled with immunoSEQ multiplex PCR; TCRdb holds only in-frame clones, not every one. The sample shows a few hundred thousand clones, about four fifths of them seen only once. The sample consisted of PBMCs. Receptors originate from a man aged 25 to 45 in good health and CMV-seronegative.

The chain uses TRBV18 and TRBJ1-1; D is uncertain. CDR1 and CDR2 (germline): KGHSH, LQKENI. The CDR3 length is 13 residues. V dropped 6 bases and J dropped 3 bases, with 11 bases sitting between them. CDR3 sequence: CASSPNRDTEAFF. The CDR3 DNA is TGTGCCAGCTCGCCTAACCGGGACACTGAAGCTTTCTTT.

The chain uses TRBV5-6 and TRBJ2-7, with 8 bases matching TRBD2. The V gene end was trimmed by 5 bases and the J gene end by 3 bases; junction bases not matched to a gene: 4. From germline, CDR1 is SGHDT and CDR2 YYEEEE. CDR3 size: 13 residues. This chain's CDR3 is CASSLSGGYEQYF. The CDR3, as DNA: TGTGCCAGCAGTTTGAGCGGGGGCTACGAGCAGTACTTC.

The count of this clone is one. The chain has TRBV2 and TRBJ1-6; tentatively, D is TRBD1 (5 bases). The CDR3 length is 14 residues. Germline V CDR1 and CDR2: SNHLY, FYNNEI. Between the trimmed V and J ends, which lost 4 bases and 8 bases, there was a span of 12 bases. In nucleotides, the CDR3 is TGTGCCAGCAGTGGATGGCAGGGCCATTCACCCCTCCACTTT. Encoded protein: CASSGWQGHSPLHF.

The table lists this clone with a count of one. The rearrangement links TRBV2 to TRBJ2-6; 8 bases line up with TRBD1. The CDR3 runs to 16 residues. The V gene's germline CDR1 is SNHLY and CDR2 FYNNEI. V gave up 6 bases and J gave up 1 base; unmatched junction bases: 5. The CDR3 region has the DNA TGTGCCAGCAGGGGCAGGGGGCATTCTGGGGCCAACGTCCTGACTTTC. Protein product: CASRGRGHSGANVLTF.

The chain combines TRBV10-2 with TRBJ1-1; no firm D call. V shed 6 bases and J shed 0 bases, with 8 bases lying between them. Per the germline V gene, CDR1 is WSHSY and CDR2 is SAAADI. The CDR3 spans 13 residues. This CDR3 is CASRQQMNTEAFF. DNA of the CDR3: TGCGCCAGCAGGCAACAGATGAACACTGAAGCTTTCTTT.

The chain uses TRBV28 and TRBJ2-1; TRBD1 aligns across 8 bases. V was clipped by 3 bases and J by 8 bases; unmatched bases: 15. The length of the CDR3 is 17 residues. Germline loops: CDR1 MDHEN, CDR2 SYDVKM. The CDR3 loop is CASSFPTDRGEWDEQFF. CDR3 nucleotides: TGTGCCAGCAGTTTCCCAACCGACAGGGGTGAATGGGATGAGCAGTTCTTC.

This sequence joins TRBV28 and TRBJ1-6, with D possibly being TRBD1 (6 bases). Germline V CDR1 and CDR2: MDHEN, SYDVKM. The V gene lost 6 bases and the J gene lost 5 bases, with 14 bases spanning the gap. This CDR3 contains 15 residues. The CDR3 DNA reads TGTGCCAGCAGCCCAGGGGTTCCTGATAATTCACCCCTCCACTTT. Its protein product is CASSPGVPDNSPLHF. The full variable domain, with the rest looked up from reference TRBV28 and TRBJ1-6, is DVKVTQSSRYLVKRTGEKVFLECVQDMDHENMFWYRQDPGLGLRLIYFSYDVKMKEKGDIPEGYSVSREKKERFSLILESASTNQTSMYLCASSPGVPDNSPLHFGNGTRLTVT.

V usage is TRBV5-1 and J usage is TRBJ1-6; the D gene is possibly TRBD1 (5 bases). The V and J ends lost 0 bases and 4 bases respectively, with 8 bases between them. The CDR3 consists of 15 residues. CDR1 SGHRS and CDR2 YFSETQ come from the germline V gene. CDR3 sequence (DNA): TGCGCCAGCAGCTTGGCGGGGGTGTATAATTCACCCCTCCACTTT. It specifies CASSLAGVYNSPLHF.

This clone has a handful of counts. The chain is built from TRBV29-1 and TRBJ2-5, with 11 bases that match TRBD2. J was trimmed by 4 bases and V by 3 bases; bases with no gene match: 1. Per germline, CDR1 SQVTM and CDR2 ANQGSEA. The CDR3 length is 13 residues. CDR3 loop: CSVDTSGGETQYF. In DNA form, the CDR3 reads TGCAGCGTTGATACTAGCGGGGGAGAGACCCAGTACTTC.

This rearrangement joins TRBV28 to TRBJ1-6; weak D call: TRBD1 (6 bases). The CDR3 runs 12 residues. V was pared by 5 bases and J by 13 bases, with 12 bases between. Per germline, CDR1 MDHEN and CDR2 SYDVKM. CDR3 sequence: CASSRQDEPLHF. The CDR3 coding sequence is TGTGCCAGCAGTCGACAGGACGAGCCCCTCCACTTT.

The chain has TRBV5-1 and TRBJ1-1, with D perhaps TRBD1 (6 bases). CDR1 SGHRS and CDR2 YFSETQ come from the germline V gene. V was cut by 0 bases and J by 4 bases, with 16 bases left in between. CDR3 length equals 16 residues. CDR3 loop: CASSLGASYRVTEAFF. CDR3 sequence (DNA): TGCGCCAGCAGCTTGGGGGCCTCGTACAGGGTCACTGAAGCTTTCTTT.

The rearrangement links TRBV27 to TRBJ2-7; 9 nucleotides match TRBD1. The germline CDR1 and CDR2 sequences are MNHEY and SMNVEV (reference sequence). Trimming at V came to 3 bases and at J to 7 bases, leaving 13 bases not matched to a gene. The CDR3 length is 16 residues. The CDR3 DNA reads TGTGCCAGCAGTTTCTACGCGGGACAGGGCTTTAAGGAGCAGTACTTC. It encodes CASSFYAGQGFKEQYF.

The chain carries TRBV2 and TRBJ2-5; possible D gene TRBD1, 5 bases. The J call may be mistaken, given a closer DNA end match to TRBJ2-7. Looked up from germline, CDR1 is SNHLY and CDR2 is FYNNEI. This CDR3 has 14 residues. The DNA of the CDR3 is TGTGCCAGCAGTCTCCAGGGTTTTGCCTACGAGCAGTACTTC. Translated, it gives CASSLQGFAYEQYF.

This chain uses TRBV6-5 with TRBJ1-2, with D possibly matching TRBD1 (5 bases). The CDR3 extends over 12 amino acids. Trimming pared 4 bases from V and 8 bases from J, leaving 11 bases between. Per the germline V gene, CDR1 is MNHEY and CDR2 is SVGAGI. For the CDR3, the DNA is TGTGCCAGCAGTTCGGGGGTCATGGGCTACACCTTC. Translating gives CASSSGVMGYTF.

The chain employs TRBV7-3 and TRBJ2-7; no clear D gene. The CDR3 covers 12 residues. Germline V lookup: CDR1 SGHTA, CDR2 FQGTGA. V gave up 3 bases and J gave up 7 bases, with 10 bases separating them. Written as DNA, the CDR3 is TGTGCCAGCAGCTTGCCGGGTTCGGAGCAGTACTTC. Residues: CASSLPGSEQYF.

This rearrangement joins TRBV5-6 to TRBJ1-5, with 7 bases matching TRBD1. The germline CDR1 and CDR2 sequences are SGHDT and YYEEEE. V shed 0 bases, J shed 5 bases, and the junction held 8 bases outside the gene matches. There are 16 residues in the CDR3. Here the CDR3 DNA reads TGTGCCAGCAGCTTGGCTACGCAGGGGGGTTATCAGCCCCAGCATTTT. Protein sequence: CASSLATQGGYQPQHF.

The chain couples TRBV28 to TRBJ2-3; D uncertain. V was clipped by 2 bases and J by 2 bases, with 5 bases between them. Germline loops: CDR1 MDHEN, CDR2 SYDVKM. The CDR3 spans 13 residues. In DNA, the CDR3 is TGTGCCAGCAGTTTAAAGCCCACAGATACGCAGTATTTT. This translates into CASSLKPTDTQYF.

In DNA, the CDR3 is TGCGCCAGCAGCTTGGCACAGGGGAAAGGGAGGAATTCACCCCTCCACTTT. Translated, it gives CASSLAQGKGRNSPLHF. This chain links TRBV5-1 with TRBJ1-6; 7 bases agree with TRBD1. V lost 0 bases and J lost 7; bases outside the gene matches: 10. From germline, CDR1 is SGHRS and CDR2 YFSETQ. The CDR3 loop spans 17 amino acids. Drawing the rest from reference TRBV5-1 and TRBJ1-6, the complete variable domain is KAGVTQTPRYLIKTRGQQVTLSCSPISGHRSVSWYQQTPGQGLQFLFEYFSETQRNKGNFPGRFSGRQFSNSRSEMNVSTLELGDSALYLCASSLAQGKGRNSPLHFGNGTRLTVT.

The V gene is TRBV27, the J gene TRBJ1-1; the D is unclear. Germline V gene lookup returns CDR1 MNHEY and CDR2 SMNVEV (reference sequence). This CDR3 has 12 residues. V lost 9 bases and J lost 3, with 11 bases in between. CDR3 nucleotide sequence: TGTGCCAGTTTTGGTGCGGACACTGAAGCTTTCTTT. It translates to CASFGADTEAFF.

J is TRBJ2-3 and V is TRBV6-1, with 13 bases matching TRBD2. The CDR3 has 15 residues. Germline V gene data show CDR1 as MNHNS and CDR2 as SASEGT. The trim removed 4 bases at V and 8 bases at J, leaving 6 bases unmatched. The CDR3 reads CASSGLAGGLGTQYF. The CDR3 DNA sequence: TGTGCCAGCAGTGGACTAGCGGGGGGACTCGGTACGCAGTATTTT.

This clone was seen only a few times. J is TRBJ1-3 and V is TRBV5-1, with 10 nucleotides matching TRBD1. CDR1 and CDR2 from the germline V gene are SGHRS and YFSETQ. Losses at the gene ends were 0 bases for V and 2 bases for J; bases not matched to a gene: 8. The length of the CDR3 is 18 residues. The CDR3, as DNA: TGCGCCAGCAGCTTGGCCGGGACAGGGGAACCCCCTGGAAACACCATATATTTT. Its protein product is CASSLAGTGEPPGNTIYF.